This T cell receptor (beta chain) derives from a study of blood T cell repertoires in COVID-19. Seattle's cohort entered during active infection and was followed longitudinally. Between the trimmed V and J ends, which lost 10 bases and 15 bases, there was a span of 19 bases. Germline CDR1 and CDR2: LNHDA and SQIVND (reference sequence). The CDR3 extends over 11 amino acids. Sequenced by immunoSEQ multiplex PCR; TCRdb stores in-frame clones only, minus some. The sample contains approximately 150,000 clones, 85% to 90% of which appear only once. The sequence was obtained from a man aged 18 to 30 with COVID-19, enrolled during active disease. Sequenced material: peripheral blood. This sequence joins TRBV19 and TRBJ2-1, with D tentatively TRBD2 (6 bases). The CDR3 nucleotides are TGTGCCACCAGTTGGCGGGACTCTTGGTTCTTC. This sequence encodes CATSWRDSWFF.